Listed below are T cell receptor beta chains from one sample, sequenced in a study of T cells expressing NK-cell markers. With the 5' RACE reads reprocessed, TCRdb shows one record per CDR3 protein and no DNA. This repertoire includes about 260,000 distinct CDR3 sequences. Sequenced input: blood T cells: a sorted CD56 or NKG2C T cell subset, CD4+ or CD8+ T cells, or bulk PBMC T cells (not recorded which). These receptor sequences come from a woman between 18 and 75 years old in good health. Both conserved end residues are part of each CDR3. Clone size is stated in some rows and not others, as once, few, many or a class when expanded.

j_gene | abundance | v_gene | CDR3aa
TRBJ2-5 | - | TRBV5-1 | CASSTSQETQYF
TRBJ2-5 | - | TRBV20-1 | CSARRKGGETQYF
TRBJ1-1 | - | TRBV4-3 | CASSRLQADTEAFF
TRBJ2-3 | - | TRBV7-2 | CASSLRAGGDTQYF
TRBJ2-2 | - | TRBV7-2 | CASSLAGQNTGELFF
TRBJ1-1 | - | TRBV29-1 | CSGTPYRGTEAFF
TRBJ1-6 | - | TRBV28 | CASSFIRTGGSPLHF
TRBJ1-1 | - | TRBV7-2 | CASSLQGSVTEAFF
TRBJ1-2 | - | TRBV3-1 | CASLPTPGLHYGYTF
TRBJ1-1 | - | TRBV12-3/TRBV12-4 | CASTLRGGNTEAFF
TRBJ2-2 | - | TRBV20-1 | CSAGPSGRSAGELFF
TRBJ2-7 | - | TRBV28 | CASITRREMRQYF
TRBJ2-1 | - | TRBV7-9 | CASSFFRSNEQFF
TRBJ2-7 | - | TRBV27 | CASSLLPGLAPGEQYF
TRBJ2-7 | - | TRBV6-1 | CASTPPGTGAYEQYF
TRBJ2-2 | - | TRBV6-5 | CASSYSSSGNTGELFF
TRBJ2-1 | - | TRBV12-3/TRBV12-4 | CASSPMFGGGYNEQFF
TRBJ2-2 | - | TRBV12-3/TRBV12-4 | CASSPTPGTGNTGELFF
TRBJ1-6 | - | TRBV6-1 | CASSEGGSPLHF
TRBJ1-1 | - | TRBV27 | CASSYSTGMMNTEAFF
TRBJ2-5 | - | TRBV6-1 | CASSVGGGVETQYF
TRBJ2-5 | - | TRBV5-1 | CASSQGQVGAETQYF
TRBJ2-7 | - | TRBV20-1 | CSAPFGFEQYF
TRBJ2-5 | - | TRBV19 | CASSILGPSATQYF
TRBJ2-7 | - | TRBV6-2/TRBV6-3 | CASSRRQGHVGEQYF
TRBJ2-1 | - | TRBV29-1 | CSVVPHLAGGNNEQFF
TRBJ2-3 | - | TRBV29-1 | CSVVLGTVVSTDTQYF
TRBJ2-7 | - | TRBV27 | CASSYGTEYEQYF
TRBJ2-1 | - | TRBV4-3 | CASSQDTLAGGYNEQFF
TRBJ2-1 | - | TRBV5-6 | CASSTRTSGRGHNEQFF
TRBJ2-1 | - | TRBV24-1 | CATSDGTRDEQFF
TRBJ2-2 | - | TRBV5-4 | CASSFNGELFF
TRBJ1-5 | - | TRBV7-8 | CASSFWANSNQPQHF
TRBJ2-5 | medium-sized | TRBV7-2 | CASSPGLARETQYF
TRBJ2-1 | - | TRBV30 | CARKLAESYNEQFF
TRBJ1-2 | - | TRBV27 | CASSLYSAGGSYGYTF
TRBJ1-3 | - | TRBV28 | CASSSPGTGVGNTIYF
TRBJ1-1 | - | TRBV18 | CASSEMDTEAFF
TRBJ2-3 | - | TRBV12-3/TRBV12-4 | CASSIRISGGGTQYF
TRBJ2-1 | - | TRBV29-1 | CSVSGRVEGAF
TRBJ2-1 | - | TRBV7-8 | CASNPGRARGNEQFF
TRBJ1-1 | - | TRBV7-9 | CASSPRPSWQGNTEAFF
TRBJ1-4 | - | TRBV12-3/TRBV12-4 | CASTVSTNEKLFF
TRBJ2-3 | - | TRBV6-5 | CASSYSNGVSDTQYF
TRBJ1-4 | - | TRBV19 | CATPPGLDEKLFF
TRBJ2-3 | - | TRBV20-1 | CSARDSGRTDTQYF
TRBJ2-7 | - | TRBV7-2 | CASTPETGTYEQYF
TRBJ2-3 | - | TRBV5-1 | CASSFEQVQYF
TRBJ1-3 | - | TRBV20-1 | CSASPQAGSGNTIYF
TRBJ2-2 | - | TRBV9 | CASSVQGRAGELFF
TRBJ1-1 | - | TRBV11-2 | CASSLGQTTLNTEAFF
TRBJ2-5 | - | TRBV5-1 | CASRSQDTETQYF
TRBJ1-1 | - | TRBV10-1 | CASGQGGTEAFF
TRBJ2-1 | - | TRBV27 | CASSYHRDRDYNEQFF
TRBJ1-3 | - | TRBV29-1 | CSVGTGGASNTIYF
TRBJ2-3 | - | TRBV7-2 | CASSGGGLPDTQYF
TRBJ1-5 | - | TRBV20-1 | CSARGDRGRGSNQPQHF
TRBJ2-3 | - | TRBV7-8 | CASSHSGGDTDTQYF
TRBJ2-1 | - | TRBV9 | CASSVGGPRSYNEQFF
TRBJ1-1 | - | TRBV20-1 | CSAPLQGLNTEAFF